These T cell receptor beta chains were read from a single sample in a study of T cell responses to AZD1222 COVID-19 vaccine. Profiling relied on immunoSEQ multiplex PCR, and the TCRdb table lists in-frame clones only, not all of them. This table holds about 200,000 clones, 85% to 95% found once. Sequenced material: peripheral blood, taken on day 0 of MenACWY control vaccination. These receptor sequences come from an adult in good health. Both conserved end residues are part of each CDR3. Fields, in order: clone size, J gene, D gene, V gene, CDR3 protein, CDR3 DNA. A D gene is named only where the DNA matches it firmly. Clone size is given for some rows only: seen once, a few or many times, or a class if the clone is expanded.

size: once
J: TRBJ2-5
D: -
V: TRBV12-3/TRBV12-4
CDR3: CASSFHQETQYF
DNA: TGTGCCAGCAGTTTTCACCAAGAGACCCAGTACTTC

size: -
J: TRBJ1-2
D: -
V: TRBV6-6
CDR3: CASSYSSGARGGYTF
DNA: TGTGCCAGCAGTTACTCTTCGGGGGCACGGGGTGGCTACACCTTC

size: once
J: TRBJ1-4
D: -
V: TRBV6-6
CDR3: CASSYVSGPNEKLFF
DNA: TGTGCCAGCAGTTATGTCAGCGGCCCGAATGAAAAACTGTTTTTT

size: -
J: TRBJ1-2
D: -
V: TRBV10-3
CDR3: CAISREGAYYGYTF
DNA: TGTGCCATCAGCCGAGAAGGGGCCTACTATGGCTACACCTTC

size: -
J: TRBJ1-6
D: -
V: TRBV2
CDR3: CASSPGRSNNSPLHF
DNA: TGTGCCAGCAGTCCTGGACGTTCGAATAATTCACCCCTCCACTTT

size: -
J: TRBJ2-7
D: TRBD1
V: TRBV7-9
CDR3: CASSLGQPSYEQYF
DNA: TGTGCCAGCAGCCTGGGACAGCCGTCCTACGAGCAGTACTTC

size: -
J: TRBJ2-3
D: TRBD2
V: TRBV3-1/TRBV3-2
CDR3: CASSPSGTDTDTQYF
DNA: TGTGCCAGCAGCCCTAGCGGGACCGACACAGATACGCAGTATTTT

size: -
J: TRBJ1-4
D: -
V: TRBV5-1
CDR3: CASSVGRREKLFF
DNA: TGCGCCAGCAGCGTAGGGCGCCGGGAAAAACTGTTTTTT

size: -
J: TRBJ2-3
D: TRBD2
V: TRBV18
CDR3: CASSPPERGWDTQYF
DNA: TGTGCCAGCTCACCACCGGAGCGGGGGTGGGATACGCAGTATTTT

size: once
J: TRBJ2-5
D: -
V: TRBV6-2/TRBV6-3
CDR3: CASSYRETQYF
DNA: TGTGCCAGCAGTTACAGAGAGACCCAGTACTTC

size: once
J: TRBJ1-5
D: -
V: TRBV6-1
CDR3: CASSDRSNQPQHF
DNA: TGTGCCAGCAGTGACAGGAGCAATCAGCCCCAGCATTTT

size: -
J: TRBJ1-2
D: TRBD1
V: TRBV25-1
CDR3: CASRGTGGVYGYTF
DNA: TGTGCCAGCAGAGGGACAGGGGGCGTGTATGGCTACACCTTC

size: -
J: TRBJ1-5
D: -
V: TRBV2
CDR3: CASSEKAVNQPQHF
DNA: TGTGCCAGCAGTGAAAAAGCAGTCAATCAGCCCCAGCATTTT

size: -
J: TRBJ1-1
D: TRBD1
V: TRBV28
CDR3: CASRILGDRGNTEAFF
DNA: TGTGCCAGCAGGATCCTAGGGGACAGGGGGAACACTGAAGCTTTCTTT

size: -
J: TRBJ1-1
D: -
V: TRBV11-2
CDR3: CASSFGEGATEAFF
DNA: TGTGCCAGCAGCTTCGGGGAGGGTGCTACTGAAGCTTTCTTT

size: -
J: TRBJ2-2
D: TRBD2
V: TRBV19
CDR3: CATPKSSGTLLAGELFF
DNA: TGTGCCACCCCTAAGAGTAGCGGGACCTTACTGGCCGGGGAGCTGTTTTTT

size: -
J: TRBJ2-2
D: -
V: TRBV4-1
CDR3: CASSQVQGSWNTGELFF
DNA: TGCGCCAGCAGCCAAGTGCAGGGGAGTTGGAACACCGGGGAGCTGTTTTTT

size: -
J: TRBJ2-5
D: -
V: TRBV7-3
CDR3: CASSLTPLQETQYF
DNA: TGTGCCAGCAGCTTAACCCCGCTGCAAGAGACCCAGTACTTC

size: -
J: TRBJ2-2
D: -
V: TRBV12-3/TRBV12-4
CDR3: CASSFRGTGELFF
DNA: TGTGCCAGCAGTTTTAGGGGGACCGGGGAGCTGTTTTTT

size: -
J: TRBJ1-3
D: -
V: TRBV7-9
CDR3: CASSLKGNTIYF
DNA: TGTGCCAGCAGCCTCAAGGGAAACACCATATATTTT

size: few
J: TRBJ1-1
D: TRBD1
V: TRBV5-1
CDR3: CASSDGQGASTEAFF
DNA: TGCGCCAGCAGCGACGGACAGGGGGCGAGTACTGAAGCTTTCTTT

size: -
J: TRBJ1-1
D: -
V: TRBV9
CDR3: CASSAKWGEAFF
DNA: TGTGCCAGCAGCGCTAAATGGGGTGAAGCTTTCTTT

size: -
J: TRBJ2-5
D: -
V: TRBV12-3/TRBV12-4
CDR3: CASSLVETQYF
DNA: TGTGCCAGCAGTTTAGTGGAGACCCAGTACTTC

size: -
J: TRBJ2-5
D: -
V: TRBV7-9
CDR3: CASSWGEGETQYF
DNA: TGTGCCAGCAGCTGGGGGGAAGGGGAGACCCAGTACTTC

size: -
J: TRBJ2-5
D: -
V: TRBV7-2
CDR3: CASSTTAKETQYF
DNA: TGTGCCAGCAGCACTACCGCCAAGGAGACCCAGTACTTC

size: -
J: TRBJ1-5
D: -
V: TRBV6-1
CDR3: CASSERENQPQHF
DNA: TGTGCCAGCAGTGAAAGGGAGAATCAGCCCCAGCATTTT

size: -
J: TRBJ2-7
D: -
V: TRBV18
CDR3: CASSPRSYEQYF
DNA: TGTGCCAGCTCACCCCGCAGCTACGAGCAGTACTTC

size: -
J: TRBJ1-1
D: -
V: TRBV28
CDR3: CASSLEGHLNTEAFF
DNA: TGTGCCAGCAGTCTAGAGGGACATCTGAACACTGAAGCTTTCTTT

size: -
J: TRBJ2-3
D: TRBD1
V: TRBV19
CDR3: CASTNRGSGTDTQYF
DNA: TGTGCCAGTACGAACAGGGGTTCGGGCACAGATACGCAGTATTTT

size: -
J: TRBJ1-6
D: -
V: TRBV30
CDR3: CAWSVEGRGSPLHF
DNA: TGTGCCTGGAGTGTAGAGGGAAGGGGTTCACCCCTCCACTTT

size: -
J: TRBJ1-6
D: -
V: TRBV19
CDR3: CASSQYSYNSPLHF
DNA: TGTGCCAGCTCCCAGTACTCCTATAATTCACCCCTCCACTTT

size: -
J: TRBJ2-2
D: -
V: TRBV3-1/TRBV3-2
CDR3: CASSQEEGHTGELFF
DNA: TGTGCCAGCAGCCAAGAGGAAGGGCACACCGGGGAGCTGTTTTTT

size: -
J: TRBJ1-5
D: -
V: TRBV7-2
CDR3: CASSLGSSGNQPQHF
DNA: TGTGCCAGCAGCTTAGGTTCAAGTGGGAATCAGCCCCAGCATTTT

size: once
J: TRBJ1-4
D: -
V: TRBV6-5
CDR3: CASSSEGALGEKLFF
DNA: TGTGCCAGCAGTTCGGAAGGGGCCCTGGGTGAAAAACTGTTTTTT

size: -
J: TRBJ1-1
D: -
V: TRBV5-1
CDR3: CASKEGFVTEAFF
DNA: TGCGCCAGCAAGGAGGGGTTCGTAACTGAAGCTTTCTTT

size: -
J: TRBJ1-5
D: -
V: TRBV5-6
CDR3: CASSLDGFSNQPQHF
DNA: TGTGCCAGCAGCTTGGATGGGTTTAGCAATCAGCCCCAGCATTTT

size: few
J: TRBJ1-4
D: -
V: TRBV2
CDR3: CASSLDRGSTNEKLFF
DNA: TGTGCCAGCAGCCTCGACAGAGGATCGACTAATGAAAAACTGTTTTTT

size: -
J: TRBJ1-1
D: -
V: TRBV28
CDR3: CASSLLATEAFF
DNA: TGTGCCAGCAGTTTACTGGCCACTGAAGCTTTCTTT

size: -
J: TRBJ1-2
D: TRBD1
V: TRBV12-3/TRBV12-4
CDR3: CASSRDSNYGYTF
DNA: TGTGCCAGCAGCCGGGACAGCAACTATGGCTACACCTTC

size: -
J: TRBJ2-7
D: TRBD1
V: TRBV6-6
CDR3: CASSYRINRGYEQYF
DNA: TGTGCCAGCAGTTACAGAATAAACAGGGGTTACGAGCAGTACTTC

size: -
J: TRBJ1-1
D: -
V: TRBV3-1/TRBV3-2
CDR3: CASSLWAKRNTEAFF
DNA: TGTGCCAGCAGCCTATGGGCCAAAAGGAACACTGAAGCTTTCTTT